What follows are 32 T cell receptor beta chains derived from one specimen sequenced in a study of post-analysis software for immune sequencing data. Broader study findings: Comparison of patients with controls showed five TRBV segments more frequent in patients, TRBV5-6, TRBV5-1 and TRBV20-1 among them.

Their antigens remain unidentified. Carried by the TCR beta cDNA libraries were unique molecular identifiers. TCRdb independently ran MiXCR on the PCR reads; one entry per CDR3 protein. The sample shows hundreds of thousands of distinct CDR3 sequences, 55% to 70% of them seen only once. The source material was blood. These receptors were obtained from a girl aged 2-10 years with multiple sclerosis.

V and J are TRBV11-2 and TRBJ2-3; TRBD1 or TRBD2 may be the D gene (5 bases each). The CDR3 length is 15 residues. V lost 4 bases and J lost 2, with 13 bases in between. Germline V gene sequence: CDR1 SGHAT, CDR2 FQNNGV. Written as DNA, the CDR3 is TGTGCCAGCAGCTCCCCAGGGAGTTCCACAGATACGCAGTATTTT. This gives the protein CASSSPGSSTDTQYF.

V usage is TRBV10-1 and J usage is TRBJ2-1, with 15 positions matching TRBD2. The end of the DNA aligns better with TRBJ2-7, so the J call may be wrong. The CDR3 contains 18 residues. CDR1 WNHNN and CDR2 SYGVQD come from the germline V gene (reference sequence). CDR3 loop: CASSPGLAGGRIAYEQYF. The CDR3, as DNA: TGCGCCAGCAGTCCGGGACTAGCGGGAGGAAGAATAGCCTACGAGCAGTACTTC.

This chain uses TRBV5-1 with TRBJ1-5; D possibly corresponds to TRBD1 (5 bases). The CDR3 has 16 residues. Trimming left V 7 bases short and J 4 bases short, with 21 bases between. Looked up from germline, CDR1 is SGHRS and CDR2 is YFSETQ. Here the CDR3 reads CASCLFSRGLNQPQHF. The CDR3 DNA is TGCGCCAGCTGTCTTTTTTCGAGGGGCTTAAATCAGCCCCAGCATTTT. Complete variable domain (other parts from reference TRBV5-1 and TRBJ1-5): KAGVTQTPRYLIKTRGQQVTLSCSPISGHRSVSWYQQTPGQGLQFLFEYFSETQRNKGNFPGRFSGRQFSNSRSEMNVSTLELGDSALYLCASCLFSRGLNQPQHFGDGTRLSIL.

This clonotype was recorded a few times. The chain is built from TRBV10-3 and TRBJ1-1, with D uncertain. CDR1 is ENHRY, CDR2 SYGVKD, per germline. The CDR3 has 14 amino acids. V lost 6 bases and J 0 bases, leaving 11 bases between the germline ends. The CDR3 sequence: CAIRGPSVNTEAFF. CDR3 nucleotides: TGTGCCATCAGGGGTCCTTCAGTGAACACTGAAGCTTTCTTT.

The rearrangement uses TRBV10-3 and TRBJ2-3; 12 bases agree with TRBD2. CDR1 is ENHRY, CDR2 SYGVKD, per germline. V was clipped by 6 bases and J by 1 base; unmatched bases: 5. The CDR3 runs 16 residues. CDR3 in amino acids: CAIRSASGRGTDTQYF. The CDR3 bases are TGTGCCATCAGGTCCGCTAGCGGGAGGGGCACAGATACGCAGTATTTT.

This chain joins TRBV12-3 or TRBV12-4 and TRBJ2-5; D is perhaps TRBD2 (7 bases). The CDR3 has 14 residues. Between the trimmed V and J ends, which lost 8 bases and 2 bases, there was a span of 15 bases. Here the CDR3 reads CASRGAGKQETQYF. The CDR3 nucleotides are TGTGCCAGCCGGGGGGCAGGGAAGCAAGAGACCCAGTACTTC.

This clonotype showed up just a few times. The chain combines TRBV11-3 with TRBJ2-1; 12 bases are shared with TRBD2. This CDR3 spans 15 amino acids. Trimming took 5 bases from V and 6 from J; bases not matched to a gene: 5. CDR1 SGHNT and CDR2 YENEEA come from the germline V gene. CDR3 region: CASSRGLAGLNEQFF. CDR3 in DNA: TGTGCCAGCAGCCGGGGACTAGCGGGTCTCAATGAGCAGTTCTTC.

Here the CDR3 DNA reads TGTGCCAGCAGCGCCCGGAGGCCGGAACAGGACCCTTCCTACGAGCAGTACTTC. This encodes CASSARRPEQDPSYEQYF. The chain is built from TRBV6-4 and TRBJ2-7, with D possibly being TRBD1 or TRBD2 (5 bases each). V gave up 6 bases and J gave up 1 base, with 25 bases separating them. The CDR3 is 18 amino acids. In germline, CDR1 is MRHNA, CDR2 SNTAGT.

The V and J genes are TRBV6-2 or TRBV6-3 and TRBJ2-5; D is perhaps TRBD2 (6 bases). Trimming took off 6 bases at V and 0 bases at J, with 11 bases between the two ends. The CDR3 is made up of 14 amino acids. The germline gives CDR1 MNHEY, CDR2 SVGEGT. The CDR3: CASRNRDYQETQYF. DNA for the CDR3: TGTGCCAGCAGAAACCGGGACTACCAAGAGACCCAGTACTTC.

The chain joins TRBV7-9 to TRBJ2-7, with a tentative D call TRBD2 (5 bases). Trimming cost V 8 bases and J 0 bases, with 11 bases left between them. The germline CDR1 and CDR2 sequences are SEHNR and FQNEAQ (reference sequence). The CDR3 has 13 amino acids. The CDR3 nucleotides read TGTGCCAGCGCTAGCTCCCTCTCCTACGAGCAGTACTTC. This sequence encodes CASASSLSYEQYF.

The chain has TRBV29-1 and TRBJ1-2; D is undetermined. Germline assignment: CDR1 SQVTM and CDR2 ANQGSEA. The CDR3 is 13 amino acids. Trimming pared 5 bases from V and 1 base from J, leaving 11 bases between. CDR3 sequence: CSVQRRVNYGYTF. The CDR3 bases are TGCAGCGTTCAGAGGCGGGTTAACTATGGCTACACCTTC.

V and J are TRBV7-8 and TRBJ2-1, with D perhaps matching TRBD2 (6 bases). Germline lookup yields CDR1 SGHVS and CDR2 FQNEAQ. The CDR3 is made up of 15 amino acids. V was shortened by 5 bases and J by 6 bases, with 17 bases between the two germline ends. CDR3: CASSRIRDFLNEQFF. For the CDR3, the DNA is TGTGCCAGCAGCAGAATCCGGGACTTCCTCAATGAGCAGTTCTTC.

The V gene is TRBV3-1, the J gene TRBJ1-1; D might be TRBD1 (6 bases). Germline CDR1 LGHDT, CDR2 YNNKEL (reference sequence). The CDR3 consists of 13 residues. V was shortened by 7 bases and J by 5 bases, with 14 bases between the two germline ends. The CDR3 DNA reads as TGTGCCAGCACCAAAGAGGGGGTTACTGAAGCTTTCTTT. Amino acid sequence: CASTKEGVTEAFF.

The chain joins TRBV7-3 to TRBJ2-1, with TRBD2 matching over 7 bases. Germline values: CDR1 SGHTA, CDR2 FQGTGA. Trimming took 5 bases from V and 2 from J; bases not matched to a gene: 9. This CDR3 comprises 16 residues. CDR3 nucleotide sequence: TGTGCCAGCAGCCTCGGGATAGCGGGCCCCTACAATGAGCAGTTCTTC. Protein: CASSLGIAGPYNEQFF.

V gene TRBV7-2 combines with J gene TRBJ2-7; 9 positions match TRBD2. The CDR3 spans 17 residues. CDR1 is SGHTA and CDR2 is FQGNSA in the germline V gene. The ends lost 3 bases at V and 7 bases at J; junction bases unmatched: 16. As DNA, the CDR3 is TGTGCCAGCAGCTTGGGTGGCGGGGGGGTGCCCTACAATGAGCAGTACTTC. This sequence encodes CASSLGGGGVPYNEQYF.

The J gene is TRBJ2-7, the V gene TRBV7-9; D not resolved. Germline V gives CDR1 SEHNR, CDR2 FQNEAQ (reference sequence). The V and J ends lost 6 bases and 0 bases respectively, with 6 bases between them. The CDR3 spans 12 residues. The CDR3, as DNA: TGTGCCAGCAGTACTATCTCCTACGAGCAGTACTTC. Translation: CASSTISYEQYF.

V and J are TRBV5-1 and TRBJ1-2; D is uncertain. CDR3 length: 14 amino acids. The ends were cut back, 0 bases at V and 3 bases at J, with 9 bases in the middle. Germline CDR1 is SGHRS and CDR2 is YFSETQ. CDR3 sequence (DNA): TGCGCCAGCAGCTTGGAGGGCCGCGACTATGGCTACACCTTC. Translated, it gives CASSLEGRDYGYTF.

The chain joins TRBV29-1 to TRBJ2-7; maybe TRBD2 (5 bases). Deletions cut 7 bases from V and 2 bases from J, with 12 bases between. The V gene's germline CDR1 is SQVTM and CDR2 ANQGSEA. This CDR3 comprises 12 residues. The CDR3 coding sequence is TGCAGCGGAGGGTCTTCCCCCTACGAGCAGTACTTC. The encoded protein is CSGGSSPYEQYF.

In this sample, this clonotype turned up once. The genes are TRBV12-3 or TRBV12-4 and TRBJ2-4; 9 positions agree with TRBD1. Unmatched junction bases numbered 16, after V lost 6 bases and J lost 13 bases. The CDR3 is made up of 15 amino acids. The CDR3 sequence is CASSPRTGATREQYF. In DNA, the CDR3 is TGTGCCAGCAGCCCCAGGACAGGGGCAACGAGGGAGCAGTACTTC.

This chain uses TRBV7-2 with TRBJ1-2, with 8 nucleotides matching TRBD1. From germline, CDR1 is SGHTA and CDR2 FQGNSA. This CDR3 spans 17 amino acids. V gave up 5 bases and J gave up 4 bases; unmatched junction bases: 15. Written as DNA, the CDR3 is TGTGCCAGCAGCCCAGGACAGGGACAAGTGGACGGCTATGGCTACACCTTC. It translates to CASSPGQGQVDGYGYTF.

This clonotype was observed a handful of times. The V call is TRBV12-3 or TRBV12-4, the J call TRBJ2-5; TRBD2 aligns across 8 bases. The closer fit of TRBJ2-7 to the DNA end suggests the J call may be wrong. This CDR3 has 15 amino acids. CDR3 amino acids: CASSGGPGGPYEQYF. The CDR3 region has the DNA TGTGCCAGCAGTGGAGGCCCGGGAGGGCCGTACGAGCAGTACTTC.

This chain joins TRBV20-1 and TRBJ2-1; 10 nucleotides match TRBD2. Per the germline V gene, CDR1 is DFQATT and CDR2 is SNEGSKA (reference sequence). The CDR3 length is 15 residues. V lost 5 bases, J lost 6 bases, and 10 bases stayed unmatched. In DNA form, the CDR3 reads TGCAGTGCTCTGCTCCCGGGACTAGCGCCCAATGAGCAGTTCTTC. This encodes CSALLPGLAPNEQFF.

CDR3 nucleotides: TGTGCCAGCAGTCCGGACAGGGGAGCTTTCTTT. Its protein product is CASSPDRGAFF. V gene TRBV12-3 or TRBV12-4 combines with J gene TRBJ1-1, with 9 bases aligning to TRBD1. The CDR3 sequence is 11 residues long. The ends lost 5 bases at V and 10 bases at J; junction bases unmatched: 2.

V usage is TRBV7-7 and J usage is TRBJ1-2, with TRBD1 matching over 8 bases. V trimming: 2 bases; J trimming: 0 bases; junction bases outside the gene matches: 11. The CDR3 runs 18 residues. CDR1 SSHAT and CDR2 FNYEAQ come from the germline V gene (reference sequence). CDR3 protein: CASSLLPPGGTANYGYTF. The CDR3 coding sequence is TGTGCCAGCAGCTTACTCCCGCCAGGGGGCACAGCTAACTATGGCTACACCTTC.

The CDR3, as DNA: TGCAGTGCTAGAGTTTTAGGGAAGGATGGAAAACTGTTTTTT. Translating it yields CSARVLGKDGKLFF. The chain uses TRBV20-1 and TRBJ1-4, with unresolved D. Trimming pared 1 base from V and 10 bases from J, leaving 16 bases between. The CDR3 runs to 14 residues. Germline V lookup: CDR1 DFQATT, CDR2 SNEGSKA (reference sequence).

This CDR3 reads CASSQKVDGGGALPSTDTQYF. DNA for the CDR3: TGTGCCAGCAGCCAAAAGGTCGATGGCGGGGGAGCACTCCCCAGCACAGATACGCAGTATTTT. This sequence joins TRBV4-2 and TRBJ2-3, with TRBD2 matching over 7 bases. V gave up 2 bases and J gave up 0 bases; unmatched junction bases: 20. In germline, CDR1 is LGHNA, CDR2 YNFKEQ. This CDR3 has 21 residues.

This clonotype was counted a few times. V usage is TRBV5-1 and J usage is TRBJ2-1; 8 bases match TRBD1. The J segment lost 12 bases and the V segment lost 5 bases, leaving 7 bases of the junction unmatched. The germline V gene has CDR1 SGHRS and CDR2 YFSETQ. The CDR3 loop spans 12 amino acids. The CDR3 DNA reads TGCGCCAGCAGTTTTGACAGGGGAGGGCAGTTCTTC. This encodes CASSFDRGGQFF.

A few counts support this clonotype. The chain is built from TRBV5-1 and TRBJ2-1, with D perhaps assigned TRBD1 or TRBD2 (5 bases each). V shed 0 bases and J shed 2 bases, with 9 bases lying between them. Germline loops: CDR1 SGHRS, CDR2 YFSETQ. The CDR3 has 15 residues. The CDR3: CASSLAGTAYNEQFF. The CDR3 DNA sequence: TGCGCCAGCAGCTTGGCCGGGACGGCCTACAATGAGCAGTTCTTC.

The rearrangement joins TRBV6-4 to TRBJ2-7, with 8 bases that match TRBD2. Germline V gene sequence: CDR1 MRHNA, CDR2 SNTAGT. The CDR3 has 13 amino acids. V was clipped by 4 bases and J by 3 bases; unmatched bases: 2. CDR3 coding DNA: TGTGCCAGCAGTGCGGGACTAGGCTACGAGCAGTACTTC. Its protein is CASSAGLGYEQYF.

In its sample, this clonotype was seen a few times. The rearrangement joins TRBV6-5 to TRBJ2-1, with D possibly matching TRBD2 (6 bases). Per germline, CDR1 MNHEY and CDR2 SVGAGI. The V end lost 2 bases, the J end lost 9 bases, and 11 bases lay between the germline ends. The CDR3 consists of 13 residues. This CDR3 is CASSYGGRSEQFF. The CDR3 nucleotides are TGTGCCAGCAGTTACGGGGGGAGGAGTGAGCAGTTCTTC.

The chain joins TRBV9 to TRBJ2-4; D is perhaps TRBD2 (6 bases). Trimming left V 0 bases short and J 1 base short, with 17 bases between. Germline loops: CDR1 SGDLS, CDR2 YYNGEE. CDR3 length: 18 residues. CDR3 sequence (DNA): TGTGCCAGCAGCGTAGGACATACTGGGGGGATGGCCAAAAACATTCAGTACTTC. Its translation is CASSVGHTGGMAKNIQYF.

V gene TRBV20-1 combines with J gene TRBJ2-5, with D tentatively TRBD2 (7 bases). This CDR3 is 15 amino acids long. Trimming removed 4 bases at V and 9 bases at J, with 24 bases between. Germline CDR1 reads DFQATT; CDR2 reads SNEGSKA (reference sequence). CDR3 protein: CSAKGGVDNNQPQYF. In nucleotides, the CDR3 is TGCAGTGCTAAGGGGGGGGTGGATAACAATCAGCCCCAGTACTTC.